A selection of T cell receptor beta chains follows, all from one sample in a study of Graves' ophthalmopathy and Graves' hyperthyroidism. Via MiXCR, TCRdb re-called the multiplex PCR reads, giving one row per CDR3 protein. This sample has approximately 700,000 distinct CDR3 sequences, with roughly two fifths found just once. The sample comprised peripheral blood. The receptors come from an adult man with Graves' ophthalmopathy. The conserved cysteine and the conserved F or W are not part of the CDR3 here. D genes are given only for firm matches.

V,J,D,CDR3
TRBV7-2,TRBJ2-5,TRBD2,ASSFGLAGEQYQETQY
TRBV9,TRBJ2-5,TRBD1,ASSGTTGKTQY
TRBV14,TRBJ2-7,.,ASSPTGGSRQSLYEQY
TRBV25-1,TRBJ2-5,.,ASSEWGGRQEETQY
TRBV20-1,TRBJ2-7,.,SASSRGGGEQY
TRBV2,TRBJ1-2,TRBD1,ASSGDRVEGYT
TRBV7-9,TRBJ2-7,TRBD2,ASSLVGGGRYEQY
TRBV9,TRBJ1-5,TRBD1,ASSEQGAGGQPQH
TRBV5-6,TRBJ2-7,.,ASSLYQEQY
TRBV11-2,TRBJ2-7,TRBD1,ASSLLGQGLVEQY
TRBV29-1,TRBJ1-3,.,SVEDRTGYGYTIY
TRBV2,TRBJ2-2,.,ASSSLAPTGELF
TRBV10-3,TRBJ2-7,TRBD1,AINPGQGVHEQY
TRBV29-1,TRBJ2-5,.,SLATETQY
TRBV4-1,TRBJ1-5,.,ASSQVQDTGLAQH
TRBV29-1,TRBJ1-5,.,SVGQSNQPQH
TRBV5-1,TRBJ1-2,.,ASSFTGSNYGYT
TRBV12-3/TRBV12-4,TRBJ1-5,TRBD1,ASHLGTGGQPQH
TRBV7-9,TRBJ1-1,.,ASSLVSWGSGTEAF
TRBV12-3/TRBV12-4,TRBJ2-5,.,ASSFRGGETQY
TRBV9,TRBJ1-4,.,ASSVGYTPYEKLF
TRBV2,TRBJ1-2,TRBD1,ASSSLQGVDGYT
TRBV10-3,TRBJ2-2,.,AISGELF
TRBV5-1,TRBJ1-6,.,ASSLESGRYSPLH
TRBV25-1,TRBJ1-2,TRBD1,ASSPRQGEDGYT
TRBV2,TRBJ1-5,TRBD1,ASRQYSGGHQPQH
TRBV29-1,TRBJ1-1,TRBD1,SVDRAYTEAF
TRBV20-1,TRBJ1-2,.,SARDPDSPNYGYT
TRBV25-1,TRBJ1-4,TRBD1,ASTRSTGYEKLF
TRBV12-3/TRBV12-4,TRBJ2-5,.,VSSFSPDYVKETQY
TRBV7-9,TRBJ2-5,.,ASSLVSSPKRETQY
TRBV11-2,TRBJ1-2,TRBD1,ASSLDAGGYGYT
TRBV7-8,TRBJ1-6,.,ASSLGSGPLH
TRBV25-1,TRBJ2-5,TRBD2,ASSDLAGGLKTQY
TRBV20-1,TRBJ2-7,.,SAAVGDYEQY
TRBV19,TRBJ1-6,.,ASSIGKRGSPLH
TRBV15,TRBJ2-5,TRBD2,ATSSRTSGGIQETQY
TRBV2,TRBJ1-2,.,ASISLGYGYT
TRBV18,TRBJ1-1,.,ASSPDSARQNTEAF
TRBV19,TRBJ2-7,.,ATSISRGDEQY
TRBV7-6,TRBJ2-7,TRBD1,ASSGGQDGEQY
TRBV3-1,TRBJ1-3,.,ASSLRGMENTIY
TRBV9,TRBJ1-1,.,ASSVFEVGDGNTEAF
TRBV2,TRBJ1-6,.,ASSEARWGAGNSPLH
TRBV24-1,TRBJ1-1,TRBD1,ATSENLGQGMTF
TRBV29-1,TRBJ1-2,.,SVGRGHGYT
TRBV29-1,TRBJ2-7,TRBD1,SVEYRGHEQY
TRBV2,TRBJ2-7,.,ASSERTLGPYEQY
TRBV6-1,TRBJ2-5,.,ASSESASPATQY
TRBV4-2,TRBJ1-1,TRBD1,ASSQYRDRAAEAF
TRBV7-3,TRBJ1-1,.,ASSPGGGGNTEAF
TRBV7-2,TRBJ2-5,.,ASSRTETQY
TRBV5-5,TRBJ1-6,TRBD1,ASSALGGAGNSPLH
TRBV7-2,TRBJ2-5,TRBD2,ASSRHGLEETQY
TRBV19,TRBJ1-4,.,ASSTSGAEKLF
TRBV29-1,TRBJ2-7,TRBD1,SPRDRLYEQY
TRBV6-1,TRBJ2-7,.,ASSEMATSSKQY
TRBV7-2,TRBJ1-4,.,ASSLRPGMASPNEKLF